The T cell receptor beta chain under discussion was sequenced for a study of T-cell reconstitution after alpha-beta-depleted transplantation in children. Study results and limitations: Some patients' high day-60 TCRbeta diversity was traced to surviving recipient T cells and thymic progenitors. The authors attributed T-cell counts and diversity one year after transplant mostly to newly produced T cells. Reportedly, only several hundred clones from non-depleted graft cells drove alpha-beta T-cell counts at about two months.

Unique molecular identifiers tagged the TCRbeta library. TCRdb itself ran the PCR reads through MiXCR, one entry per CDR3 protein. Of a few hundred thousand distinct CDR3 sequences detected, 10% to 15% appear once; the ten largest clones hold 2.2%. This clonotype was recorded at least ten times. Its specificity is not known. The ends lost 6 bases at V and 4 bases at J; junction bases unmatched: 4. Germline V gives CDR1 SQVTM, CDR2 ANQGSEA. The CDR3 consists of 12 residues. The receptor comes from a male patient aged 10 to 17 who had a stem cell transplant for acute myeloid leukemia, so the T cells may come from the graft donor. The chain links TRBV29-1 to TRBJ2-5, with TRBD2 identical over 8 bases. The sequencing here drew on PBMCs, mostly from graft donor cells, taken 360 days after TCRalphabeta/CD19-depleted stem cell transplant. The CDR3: CSVERERETQYF. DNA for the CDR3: TGCAGCGTCGAGCGGGAGCGAGAGACCCAGTACTTC.